This TCR beta chain was observed in a study of CD8+CD57+ T cells in acquired aplastic anemia. Study as a whole: Isolated CD4+ and CD8+ cells, once sorted, yielded DNA averaging around 3.1 ug. Study-wide findings and caveats: Patients shared twenty-nine CD8+ CDR3 sequences with controls.

Germline loops: CDR1 SGDLS, CDR2 YYNGEE. Trimming cost V 0 bases and J 7 bases; bases outside gene matches: 6. This CDR3 spans 16 amino acids. On this clonotype: The antigen is unknown.

Profiling that covered TCR beta VDJ and CDR3 relied on genomic DNA as its template. TCRdb re-analysed the reads in MiXCR, keeping a single row per CDR3 protein. Of 150,000 to 200,000 distinct CDR3 sequences in the sample, roughly 64% are singletons; the top ten hold roughly 50%. The chain joins TRBV9 to TRBJ1-6; 8 positions match TRBD1. The TCR originated in a human donor with severe aplastic anemia or a healthy control (not recorded which). Sequences were obtained from sorted CD4+, CD8+, or CD8+CD57+ T cells (not recorded which) from PBMCs. The CDR3 loop is CASSVDGDRRNSPLHF. The CDR3 DNA follows: TGTGCCAGCAGCGTAGATGGGGACAGGCGCAATTCACCCCTCCACTTT.